The 19 T cell receptor beta chains below all came from one sample that was sequenced in a study of cytomegalovirus exposure and HLA in healthy donors. Sequencing was performed with immunoSEQ multiplex PCR; in TCRdb, only in-frame clones are kept and a portion is missing. The sample consists of about 120,000 clones, 70% to 90% of them appearing once. Sample: PBMCs. The receptors were sampled from a young woman in good health and CMV-seropositive.

The genes are TRBV10-3 and TRBJ1-1; tentatively, D is TRBD1 (5 bases). Germline V gene data show CDR1 as ENHRY and CDR2 as SYGVKD. This CDR3 has 13 residues. The V gene lost 7 bases and the J gene lost 6 bases, with 15 bases spanning the gap. The CDR3 reads CAIKEGQDAEAFF. CDR3 coding DNA: TGTGCCATCAAGGAGGGGCAGGACGCTGAAGCTTTCTTT.

This chain uses TRBV7-3 with TRBJ2-5; 7 bases fit TRBD2. The CDR3 is 14 residues long. The V and J ends lost 4 bases and 5 bases, in that order; junction bases with no gene match: 7. Germline CDR1 is SGHTA and CDR2 is FQGTGA. CDR3 sequence (DNA): TGTGCCAGCAGCTCCCTGGGGGGAGGGGAGACCCAGTACTTC. Translation: CASSSLGGGETQYF.

This chain joins TRBV5-8 and TRBJ2-7, with 7 bases aligning to TRBD1. The germline CDR1 and CDR2 sequences are SGHTS and YDEGEE. With 4 bases clipped from V and 2 bases from J, the junction kept 6 bases outside the gene matches. This CDR3 comprises 14 residues. This CDR3 reads CASSTRDRAYEQYF. The CDR3 region has the DNA TGTGCCAGCAGCACCCGGGACAGAGCCTACGAGCAGTACTTC.

The gene calls are TRBV30 and TRBJ2-3; 7 bases fit TRBD1. CDR1 GTSNPN and CDR2 SVGIG come from the germline V gene (reference sequence). V trimming: 0 bases; J trimming: 0 bases; junction bases outside the gene matches: 9. The CDR3 consists of 17 residues. In DNA, the CDR3 is TGTGCCTGGAGTGTACTTTGGGGACAGACTAGCACAGATACGCAGTATTTT. Amino acids: CAWSVLWGQTSTDTQYF. Variable domain in full (rest from reference TRBV30 and TRBJ2-3): SQTIHQWPATLVQPVGSPLSLECTVEGTSNPNLYWYRQAAGRGLQLLFYSVGIGQISSEVPQNLSASRPQDRQFILSSKKLLLSDSGFYLCAWSVLWGQTSTDTQYFGPGTRLTVL.

This clone was detected once. The V gene is TRBV11-2, the J gene TRBJ2-1; a weak D match, TRBD2 (6 bases). Per the germline V gene, CDR1 is SGHAT and CDR2 is FQNNGV. The ends were cut back, 4 bases at V and 0 bases at J, with 19 bases in the middle. The length of the CDR3 is 18 residues. The CDR3 DNA reads TGTGCCAGCAGCTCCCGTCTGGGCGGGACCGGCTCCTACAATGAGCAGTTCTTC. Translating it yields CASSSRLGGTGSYNEQFF.

The chain has TRBV5-6 and TRBJ2-1, with a tentative D call TRBD1 (6 bases). Trimming cost V 1 base and J 9 bases, with 17 bases left between them. CDR3 length: 15 amino acids. Germline V gene data show CDR1 as SGHDT and CDR2 as YYEEEE. In DNA form, the CDR3 reads TGTGCCAGCAGCTTGTCTGGGACACAGTACGGTGAGCAGTTCTTC. Translated: CASSLSGTQYGEQFF. Looking up the rest from reference TRBV5-6 and TRBJ2-1 gives the full variable domain: DAGVTQSPTHLIKTRGQQVTLRCSPKSGHDTVSWYQQALGQGPQFIFQYYEEEERQRGNFPDRFSGHQFPNYSSELNVNALLLGDSALYLCASSLSGTQYGEQFFGPGTRLTVL.

The chain joins TRBV6-1 to TRBJ2-3; tentative D call: TRBD2 (6 bases). Per the germline V gene, CDR1 is MNHNS and CDR2 is SASEGT. The CDR3 has 16 amino acids. V was cut by 4 bases and J by 7 bases, with 21 bases left in between. The CDR3 here is CASSGKTRGDINTQYF. In DNA form, the CDR3 reads TGTGCCAGCAGTGGTAAGACTAGAGGCGACATAAATACGCAGTATTTT.

The chain has TRBV11-3 and TRBJ2-7; TRBD1 agrees at 7 bases. The CDR3 is 15 residues long. J gave up 2 bases and V 3 bases, and 7 bases lay outside the gene matches. Per germline, CDR1 SGHNT and CDR2 YENEEA. For the CDR3, the DNA is TGTGCCAGCAGCTTTCTGGACAGGTCCACCTACGAGCAGTACTTC. As protein: CASSFLDRSTYEQYF.

V usage is TRBV7-8 and J usage is TRBJ2-1; 9 nucleotides agree with TRBD2. CDR3 length: 15 residues. CDR1 SGHVS and CDR2 FQNEAQ come from the germline V gene. V lost 8 bases, J lost 7 bases, and 12 bases stayed unmatched. The CDR3 here is CASGLSGRYGNEQFF. In DNA, the CDR3 is TGTGCCAGCGGACTAAGCGGGAGGTACGGAAATGAGCAGTTCTTC.

This chain links TRBV13 with TRBJ2-7; TRBD1 might be the D (5 bases). Germline V gene sequence: CDR1 PRHDT, CDR2 FYEKMQ (reference sequence). The CDR3 is 13 residues long. V dropped 6 bases and J dropped 6 bases, with 15 bases sitting between them. The CDR3 reads CASSGQGLLEQYF. CDR3 coding DNA: TGTGCCAGCAGTGGGCAGGGCCTTCTCGAGCAGTACTTC.

The CDR3 is CASSRDRDYEQYF. CDR3 sequence (DNA): TGCGCCAGCAGCCGGGACAGAGACTACGAGCAGTACTTC. The V and J genes are TRBV4-3 and TRBJ2-7, with 7 bases lining up with TRBD1. Trimming removed 4 bases from V and 3 bases from J; junction bases left unmatched: 3. Per the germline V gene, CDR1 is LGHNA and CDR2 is YSLEER. This CDR3 region has 13 residues.

This rearrangement joins TRBV11-3 to TRBJ1-1, with D possibly being TRBD1 (5 bases). V shed 5 bases and J shed 1 base, with 11 bases lying between them. Germline V gives CDR1 SGHNT, CDR2 YENEEA. The CDR3 is made up of 14 amino acids. The DNA of the CDR3 is TGTGCCAGCAGCCCCAGGGTTTCGAACACTGAAGCTTTCTTT. This gives the protein CASSPRVSNTEAFF. Drawing the rest from reference TRBV11-3 and TRBJ1-1, the complete variable domain is EAGVVQSPRYKIIEKKQPVAFWCNPISGHNTLYWYLQNLGQGPELLIRYENEEAVDDSQLPKDRFSAERLKGVDSTLKIQPAELGDSAVYLCASSPRVSNTEAFFGQGTRLTVV.

The chain combines TRBV5-4 with TRBJ1-2, with TRBD1 matching over 11 bases. The V segment lost 1 base and the J segment 7 bases; nucleotides outside the gene matches: 12. This CDR3 has 17 amino acids. Germline V gives CDR1 SGHNT, CDR2 YYREEE (reference sequence). The CDR3 DNA follows: TGTGCCAGCAGCTTGTACCAGGACAGGGGGCGGCTAGGTGGCTACACCTTC. Protein sequence: CASSLYQDRGRLGGYTF.

The chain couples TRBV5-6 to TRBJ1-2; D might be TRBD1 (6 bases). Trimming stripped 4 bases from V and 4 bases from J, with 14 bases between. Germline V CDR1 and CDR2: SGHDT, YYEEEE. The CDR3 loop spans 14 amino acids. The CDR3 DNA follows: TGTGCCAGCAGCGGAGCAGGGGCCATCTATGGCTACACCTTC. This encodes CASSGAGAIYGYTF.

This rearrangement joins TRBV5-5 to TRBJ1-2; 9 bases agree with TRBD1. The CDR3 runs to 14 residues. V dropped 2 bases and J dropped 8; count of bases not matched to a gene: 7. Germline V gene lookup returns CDR1 SGHKS and CDR2 YYEKEE (reference sequence). CDR3 sequence reads: CASSFTQGAGGYTF. As DNA, the CDR3 is TGTGCCAGCAGCTTTACACAGGGGGCAGGAGGCTACACCTTC.

V and J are TRBV30 and TRBJ1-2; D is perhaps TRBD1 (6 bases). V lost 6 bases, J lost 4 bases, and 15 bases lay in between. The CDR3 sequence is 13 residues long. The germline CDR1 and CDR2 sequences are GTSNPN and SVGIG (reference sequence). CDR3 bases: TGTGCCTGCGTAACCGGGACAACCTATGGCTACACCTTC. Its translation: CACVTGTTYGYTF.

The sample holds one count of this clone. The chain links TRBV5-4 to TRBJ2-6; TRBD1 is a possible D gene (6 bases). Between the trimmed V and J ends, which lost 4 bases and 1 base, there was a span of 12 bases. Germline CDR1 SGHNT, CDR2 YYREEE (reference sequence). The CDR3 is made up of 16 amino acids. The CDR3 DNA reads TGTGCCAGCAGCCTAAATACAGGGTCTGGGGCCAACGTCCTGACTTTC. Amino acids: CASSLNTGSGANVLTF.

The chain has TRBV7-2 and TRBJ2-2; 13 positions agree with TRBD2. Germline loops: CDR1 SGHTA, CDR2 FQGNSA. J gave up 4 bases and V 2 bases, and 7 bases lay outside the gene matches. There are 18 residues in the CDR3. This chain's CDR3 is CASSLKGLAGASTGELFF. The CDR3 region has the DNA TGTGCCAGCAGCTTAAAAGGACTAGCGGGGGCTTCCACCGGGGAGCTGTTTTTT.

The gene calls are TRBV7-9 and TRBJ1-3, with D possibly matching TRBD1 (6 bases). Germline CDR1 and CDR2: SEHNR and FQNEAQ (reference sequence). Deletions cut 5 bases from V and 0 bases from J, with 11 bases between. The CDR3 length is 15 residues. The CDR3 coding sequence is TGTGCCAGCAGCCTCGGGACACGCTCTGGAAACACCATATATTTT. It is translated as CASSLGTRSGNTIYF. Together with reference TRBV7-9 and TRBJ1-3, the CDR3 gives the full variable domain: DTGVSQNPRHKITKRGQNVTFRCDPISEHNRLYWYRQTLGQGPEFLTYFQNEAQLEKSRLLSDRFSAERPKGSFSTLEIQRTEQGDSAMYLCASSLGTRSGNTIYFGEGSWLTVV.